The rows below give T cell receptor beta chains drawn from one sample of a study of STAT5B mutations in CD4+ large granular lymphocyte leukemia. TCRdb's table, derived via immunoSEQ multiplex PCR, lists solely in-frame clones and lacks some. Found here are around 33,000 clones, roughly three quarters of them singletons; the top ten hold approximately 2.3%. Sequenced sample: CD4+ T cells from blood buffy coats. The receptors here all came from a human donor in good health. Both conserved end residues are part of each CDR3. A D gene is named only where the DNA matches it firmly. For some rows the clone size is stated as once, few or many, or as a class when expanded; others skip it.

cdr3_aa,cdr3_nt,clone_size,d_call,v_call,cdr3_length,j_call
CATQLSETYEQYF,TGTGCCACTCAGCTTTCAGAAACCTACGAGCAGTACTTC,NA,NA,TRBV13,13,TRBJ2-7
CASSEGAGLGYGYTF,TGTGCCAGCAGTGAAGGTGCAGGGCTGGGGTATGGCTACACCTTC,NA,NA,TRBV6-1,15,TRBJ1-2
CASSEQTTGKGRYF,TGTGCCAGCAGTGAACAAACGACGGGTAAAGGAAGGTACTTC,NA,NA,TRBV6-1,14,TRBJ2-7
CASSEGMRVGETQYF,TGTGCCAGTAGTGAGGGGATGAGGGTCGGGGAGACCCAGTACTTC,NA,NA,TRBV19,15,TRBJ2-5
CASSKFPGTGQETQYF,TGCGCCAGCAGCAAATTTCCCGGGACAGGCCAAGAGACCCAGTACTTC,NA,TRBD1,TRBV5-1,16,TRBJ2-5
CASGGGGNTIYF,TGTGCCAGCGGAGGTGGGGGAAACACCATATATTTT,NA,NA,TRBV7-9,12,TRBJ1-3
CASSLIGQGASPLHF,TGTGCCAGCAGCTTAATCGGACAGGGCGCTTCACCCCTCCACTTT,NA,TRBD1,TRBV7-8,15,TRBJ1-6
CASNRENTGELFF,TGTGCCAGCAACCGGGAGAACACCGGGGAGCTGTTTTTT,once,NA,TRBV27,13,TRBJ2-2
CSVESGGARTQYF,TGCAGCGTTGAAAGCGGGGGGGCGAGGACGCAGTATTTT,NA,TRBD2,TRBV29-1,13,TRBJ2-3
CASSVDAFGGMFHGYTF,TGTGCCAGCAGCGTAGACGCCTTCGGGGGGATGTTTCATGGCTACACCTTC,NA,NA,TRBV9,17,TRBJ1-2
CASSQDTGELFF,TGTGCCAGCAGCCAAGACACCGGGGAGCTGTTTTTT,NA,NA,TRBV5-4,12,TRBJ2-2
CASRGKGQPQHF,TGTGCCAGCAGGGGGAAGGGCCAGCCCCAGCATTTT,NA,NA,TRBV28,12,TRBJ1-5
CASSQAGGALNQPQHF,TGTGCCAGCAGCCAAGCCGGGGGGGCGCTCAATCAGCCCCAGCATTTT,NA,NA,TRBV4-2,16,TRBJ1-5
CAWSLTGNSPLHF,TGTGCCTGGAGCTTGACAGGGAATTCACCCCTCCACTTT,few,TRBD1,TRBV30,13,TRBJ1-6
CASSQYQPQHF,TGTGCCAGCAGCCAATATCAGCCCCAGCATTTT,NA,NA,TRBV28,11,TRBJ1-5
CASTSGQLYGYTF,TGTGCCAGCACCTCGGGACAGCTCTATGGCTACACCTTC,few,TRBD1,TRBV6-1,13,TRBJ1-2
CASSVTRRDTQYF,TGTGCCAGCAGCGTGACCCGGAGAGATACGCAGTATTTT,NA,NA,TRBV9,13,TRBJ2-3
CATSRELAYNSGNTIYF,TGTGCCACCAGCAGAGAGTTAGCCTACAACTCTGGAAACACCATATATTTT,NA,NA,TRBV15,17,TRBJ1-3
CASSWAGRRSTDTQYF,TGCGCCAGCAGCTGGGCAGGGAGGAGAAGCACAGATACGCAGTATTTT,NA,NA,TRBV5-1,16,TRBJ2-3